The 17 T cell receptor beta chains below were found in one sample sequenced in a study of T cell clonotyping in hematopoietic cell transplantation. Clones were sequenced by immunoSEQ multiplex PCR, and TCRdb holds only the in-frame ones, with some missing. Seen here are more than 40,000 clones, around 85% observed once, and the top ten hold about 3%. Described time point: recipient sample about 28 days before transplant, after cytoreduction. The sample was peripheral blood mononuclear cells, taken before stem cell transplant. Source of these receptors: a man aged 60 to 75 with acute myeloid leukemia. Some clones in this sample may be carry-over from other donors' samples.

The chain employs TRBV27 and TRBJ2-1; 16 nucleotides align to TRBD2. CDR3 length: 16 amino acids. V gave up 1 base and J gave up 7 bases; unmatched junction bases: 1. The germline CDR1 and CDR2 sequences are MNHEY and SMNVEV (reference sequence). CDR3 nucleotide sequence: TGTGCCAGCAGTTTATGGGGACTAGCGGGGGGGAATGAGCAGTTCTTC. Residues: CASSLWGLAGGNEQFF.

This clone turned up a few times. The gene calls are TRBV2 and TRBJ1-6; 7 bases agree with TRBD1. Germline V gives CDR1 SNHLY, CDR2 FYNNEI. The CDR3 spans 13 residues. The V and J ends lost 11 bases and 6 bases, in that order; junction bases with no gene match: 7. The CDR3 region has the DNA TGTGCCGTGACGGGACAGCCTAATTCACCCCTCCACTTT. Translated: CAVTGQPNSPLHF.

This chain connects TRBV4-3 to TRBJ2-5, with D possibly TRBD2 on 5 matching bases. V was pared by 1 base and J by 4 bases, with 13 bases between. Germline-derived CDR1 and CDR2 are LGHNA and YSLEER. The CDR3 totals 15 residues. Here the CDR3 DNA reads TGCGCCAGCAGCCAAGTCTCTAGCTTTAGAGAGACCCAGTACTTC. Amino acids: CASSQVSSFRETQYF.

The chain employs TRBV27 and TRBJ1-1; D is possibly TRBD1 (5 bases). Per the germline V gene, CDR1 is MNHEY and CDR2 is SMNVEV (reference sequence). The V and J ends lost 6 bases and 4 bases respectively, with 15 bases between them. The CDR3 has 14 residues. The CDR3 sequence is CASRPSGGGTEAFF. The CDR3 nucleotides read TGTGCCAGCAGACCCTCGGGGGGTGGCACTGAAGCTTTCTTT.

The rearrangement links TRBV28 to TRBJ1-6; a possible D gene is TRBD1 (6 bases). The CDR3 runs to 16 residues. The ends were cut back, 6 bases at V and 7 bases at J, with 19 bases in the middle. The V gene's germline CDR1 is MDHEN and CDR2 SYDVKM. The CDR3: CASSPQGGKENSPLHF. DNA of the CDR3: TGTGCCAGCAGCCCACAGGGAGGTAAAGAAAATTCACCCCTCCACTTT.

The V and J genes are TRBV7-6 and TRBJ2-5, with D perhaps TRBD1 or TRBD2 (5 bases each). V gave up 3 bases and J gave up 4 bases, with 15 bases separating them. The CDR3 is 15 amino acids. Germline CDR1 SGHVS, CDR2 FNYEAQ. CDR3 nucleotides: TGTGCCAGCAGCTTCTCAGGGACCGACGGAGAGACCCAGTACTTC. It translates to CASSFSGTDGETQYF. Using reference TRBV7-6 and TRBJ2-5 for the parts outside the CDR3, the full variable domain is GAGVSQSPRYKVTKRGQDVALRCDPISGHVSLYWYRQALGQGPEFLTYFNYEAQQDKSGLPNDRFSAERPEGSISTLTIQRTEQRDSAMYRCASSFSGTDGETQYFGPGTRLLVL.

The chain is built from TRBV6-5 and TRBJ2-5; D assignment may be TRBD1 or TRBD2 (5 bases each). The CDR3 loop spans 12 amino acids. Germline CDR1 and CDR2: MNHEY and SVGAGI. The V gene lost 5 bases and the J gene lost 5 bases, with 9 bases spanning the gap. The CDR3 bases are TGTGCCAGCAGTCGGGGCGGTGAGACCCAGTACTTC. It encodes CASSRGGETQYF.

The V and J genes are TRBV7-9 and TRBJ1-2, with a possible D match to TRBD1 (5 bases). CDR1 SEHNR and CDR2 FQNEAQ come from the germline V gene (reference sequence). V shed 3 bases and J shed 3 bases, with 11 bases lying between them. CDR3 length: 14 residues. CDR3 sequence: CASSLRGGDYGYTF. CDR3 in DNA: TGTGCCAGCAGCTTGCGGGGGGGGGACTATGGCTACACCTTC.

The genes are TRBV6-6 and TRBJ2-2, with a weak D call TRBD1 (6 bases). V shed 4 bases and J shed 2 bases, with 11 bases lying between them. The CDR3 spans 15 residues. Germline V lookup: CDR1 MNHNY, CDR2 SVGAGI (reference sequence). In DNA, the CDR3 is TGTGCCAGCAGTTGGCAGGGGACCAACACCGGGGAGCTGTTTTTT. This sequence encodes CASSWQGTNTGELFF.

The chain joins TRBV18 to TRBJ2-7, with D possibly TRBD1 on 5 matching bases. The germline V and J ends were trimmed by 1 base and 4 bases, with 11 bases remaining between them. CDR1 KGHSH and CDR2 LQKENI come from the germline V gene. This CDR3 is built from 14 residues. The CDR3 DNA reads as TGTGCCAGCTCACCACGGGGCAGCGAATACGAGCAGTACTTC. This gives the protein CASSPRGSEYEQYF.

The CDR3 loop is CASSLAGVSGANVLTF. The DNA of the CDR3 is TGTGCCAGCAGCTTGGCGGGTGTCTCTGGGGCCAACGTCCTGACTTTC. The rearrangement joins TRBV5-8 to TRBJ2-6; D gene ambiguous. The CDR3 runs 16 residues. The V gene's germline CDR1 is SGHTS and CDR2 YDEGEE. Trimming took off 0 bases at V and 0 bases at J, with 7 bases between the two ends.

The CDR3 loop reads CASSLAGQGHGYTF. In nucleotides, the CDR3 is TGCGCCAGCAGCTTGGCCGGACAGGGCCATGGCTACACCTTC. The chain recombines TRBV5-1 with TRBJ1-2, with 8 bases aligning to TRBD1. This CDR3 spans 14 amino acids. The V segment lost 0 bases and the J segment 6 bases; nucleotides outside the gene matches: 4. Germline V gene sequence: CDR1 SGHRS, CDR2 YFSETQ.

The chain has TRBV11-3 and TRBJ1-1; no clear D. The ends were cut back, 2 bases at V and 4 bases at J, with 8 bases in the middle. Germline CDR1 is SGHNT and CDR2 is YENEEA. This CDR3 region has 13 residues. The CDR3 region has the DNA TGTGCCAGCAGCTTATGGGAGGGCACTGAAGCTTTCTTT. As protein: CASSLWEGTEAFF.

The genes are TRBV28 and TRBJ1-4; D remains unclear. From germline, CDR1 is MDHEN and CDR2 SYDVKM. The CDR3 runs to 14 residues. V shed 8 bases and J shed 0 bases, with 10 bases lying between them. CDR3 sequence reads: CASATVATNEKLFF. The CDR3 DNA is TGTGCCAGCGCCACCGTTGCAACTAATGAAAAACTGTTTTTT.

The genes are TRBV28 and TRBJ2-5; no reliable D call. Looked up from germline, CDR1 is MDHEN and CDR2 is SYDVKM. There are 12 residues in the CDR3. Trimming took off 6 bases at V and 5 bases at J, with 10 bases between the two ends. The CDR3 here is CASRLAEETQYF. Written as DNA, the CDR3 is TGTGCCAGCAGGTTAGCAGAGGAGACCCAGTACTTC. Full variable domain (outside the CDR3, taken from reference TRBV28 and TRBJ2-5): DVKVTQSSRYLVKRTGEKVFLECVQDMDHENMFWYRQDPGLGLRLIYFSYDVKMKEKGDIPEGYSVSREKKERFSLILESASTNQTSMYLCASRLAEETQYFGPGTRLLVL.

The CDR3 region has the DNA TGTGCCAGCAGCTTAGAGAGGCTCGGGGGGAGCGGCTACACCTTC. It is translated as CASSLERLGGSGYTF. The gene calls are TRBV11-2 and TRBJ1-2, with D possibly TRBD1 on 5 matching bases. Germline lookup yields CDR1 SGHAT and CDR2 FQNNGV. The CDR3 sequence is 15 residues long. Trimming took off 0 bases at V and 8 bases at J, with 16 bases between the two ends.

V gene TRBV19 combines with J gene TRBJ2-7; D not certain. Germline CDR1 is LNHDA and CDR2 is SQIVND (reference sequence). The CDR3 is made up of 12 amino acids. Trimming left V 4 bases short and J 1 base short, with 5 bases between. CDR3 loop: CASSSGSYEQYF. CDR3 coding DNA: TGTGCCAGTAGTAGCGGTTCCTACGAGCAGTACTTC.